This record covers a single TCR beta chain. The table came from immunoSEQ multiplex PCR; TCRdb's copy has only in-frame clones and leaves some out. The table records approximately 260,000 clones, about 81% of them present only once. The sample comes from a study of blood T cell repertoires in COVID-19. The V gene's germline CDR1 is LNHDA and CDR2 SQIVND (reference sequence). Trimming at V came to 1 base and at J to 4 bases, leaving 4 bases not matched to a gene. The CDR3 consists of 15 residues. The rearrangement uses TRBV19 and TRBJ2-1; 7 bases fit TRBD2. The sequence was obtained from a man aged 25 to 45 with acute COVID-19. The specimen was PBMCs or T cells enriched from blood (not recorded which). CDR3 residues: CASSIVAGEYNEQFF. CDR3 coding DNA: TGTGCCAGTAGTATAGTGGCGGGAGAATACAATGAGCAGTTCTTC. The entire variable domain, with the rest obtained from reference TRBV19 and TRBJ2-1, is as follows: DGGITQSPKYLFRKEGQNVTLSCEQNLNHDAMYWYRQDPGQGLRLIYYSQIVNDFQKGDIAEGYSVSREKKESFPLTVTSAQKNPTAFYLCASSIVAGEYNEQFFGPGTRLTVL.